These 17 T cell receptor beta chains share one sample of origin, sequenced in a study of OX40 agonist ivuxolimab in advanced cancers. Libraries were prepared by immunoSEQ multiplex PCR; TCRdb keeps only in-frame clonotypes and omits some of them. This sample has tens of thousands of clones; around 84% occur once, and the top ten carry roughly 25%. Sequenced here: CD4+ or CD8+ T cells sorted from blood, sampled in a trial of the OX40 agonist ivuxolimab. These receptors were collected from an adult with an advanced solid tumor such as melanoma, head and neck, liver or kidney cancer.

The count of this clone is one. The genes are TRBV27 and TRBJ2-7; D may be TRBD2 (6 bases). Looked up from germline, CDR1 is MNHEY and CDR2 is SMNVEV (reference sequence). Trimming pared 2 bases from V and 2 bases from J, leaving 10 bases between. The CDR3 loop spans 14 amino acids. The CDR3 reads CASSLGAGTYEQYF. CDR3 DNA sequence: TGTGCCAGCAGTTTAGGTGCGGGGACCTACGAGCAGTACTTC.

The rearrangement links TRBV4-2 to TRBJ2-7; tentatively, D is TRBD1 (6 bases). This CDR3 has 14 amino acids. Trimming shortened V by 1 base and J by 4 bases, and 11 bases separated the two germline ends. The germline CDR1 and CDR2 sequences are LGHNA and YNFKEQ. The CDR3 bases are TGTGCCAGCAGCCAAGGAATACAGGGATACGAGCAGTACTTC. Encoded protein: CASSQGIQGYEQYF.

V usage is TRBV5-1 and J usage is TRBJ1-2; no reliable D call. CDR3 length equals 17 residues. Germline V lookup: CDR1 SGHRS, CDR2 YFSETQ. The germline V and J ends were trimmed by 4 bases and 1 base, with 20 bases remaining between them. CDR3 sequence reads: CASSTGMRTLVNYGYTF. CDR3 nucleotides: TGCGCCAGCAGCACGGGGATGAGGACCTTGGTTAACTATGGCTACACCTTC.

This chain connects TRBV9 to TRBJ2-7; D possibly corresponds to TRBD2 (5 bases). From germline, CDR1 is SGDLS and CDR2 YYNGEE. The CDR3 contains 14 residues. V gave up 0 bases and J gave up 0 bases, with 7 bases separating them. The chain's CDR3 is CASSVGEGSYEQYF. The DNA of the CDR3 is TGTGCCAGCAGCGTAGGAGAGGGCTCCTACGAGCAGTACTTC.

The chain is built from TRBV25-1 and TRBJ2-6, with a tentative D call TRBD1 (6 bases). The CDR3 runs to 15 residues. Looked up from germline, CDR1 is MGHDK and CDR2 is SYGVNS. V dropped 9 bases and J dropped 1 base, with 13 bases sitting between them. Written as DNA, the CDR3 is TGTGCCAGTCAGGGGCGCAGATCTGGGGCCAACGTCCTGACTTTC. This sequence encodes CASQGRRSGANVLTF.

The chain couples TRBV4-3 to TRBJ2-2; 11 nucleotides line up with TRBD2. Trimming at V came to 0 bases and at J to 6 bases, leaving 6 bases not matched to a gene. The germline gives CDR1 LGHNA, CDR2 YSLEER. The CDR3 contains 17 residues. The chain's CDR3 is CASSQDQNSGGAGELFF. The CDR3 DNA follows: TGCGCCAGCAGCCAAGATCAGAATAGCGGGGGGGCCGGGGAGCTGTTTTTT.

The chain uses TRBV4-1 and TRBJ1-5, with D possibly matching TRBD1 (6 bases). V dropped 0 bases and J dropped 1 base, with 13 bases sitting between them. The CDR3 extends over 17 amino acids. CDR1 is MGHRA, CDR2 YSYEKL, per germline. In DNA, the CDR3 is TGCGCCAGCAGCCAAGATGGGGCCCAGGGGAGCAATCAGCCCCAGCATTTT. Translation gives CASSQDGAQGSNQPQHF.

The chain is built from TRBV9 and TRBJ1-2; D perhaps matches TRBD1 (6 bases). Germline V gene data show CDR1 as SGDLS and CDR2 as YYNGEE. V dropped 2 bases and J dropped 7 bases, with 15 bases sitting between them. The CDR3 runs to 14 residues. Written as DNA, the CDR3 is TGTGCCAGCAGCGTCAACCGGGACATGGGTGGCTACACCTTC. Its protein product is CASSVNRDMGGYTF. Full variable domain (rest looked up from reference TRBV9 and TRBJ1-2): DSGVTQTPKHLITATGQRVTLRCSPRSGDLSVYWYQQSLDQGLQFLIQYYNGEERAKGNILERFSAQQFPDLHSELNLSSLELGDSALYFCASSVNRDMGGYTFGSGTRLTVV.

The chain couples TRBV6-1 to TRBJ1-2, with a possible D match to TRBD1 (6 bases). CDR3 length equals 15 residues. Trimming stripped 3 bases from V and 1 base from J, with 12 bases between. Germline V gives CDR1 MNHNS, CDR2 SASEGT. CDR3 sequence reads: CASSEGAGGNYGYTF. In DNA form, the CDR3 reads TGTGCCAGCAGTGAGGGGGCAGGAGGTAACTATGGCTACACCTTC.

This chain connects TRBV4-1 to TRBJ1-5, with D possibly being TRBD1 (6 bases). Trimming took off 1 base at V and 8 bases at J, with 15 bases between the two ends. CDR1 is MGHRA, CDR2 YSYEKL, per germline. This CDR3 contains 15 residues. CDR3 nucleotides: TGCGCCAGCAGCCAAGGGACAGTAGTAGGGAAGCCCCAGCATTTT. As protein: CASSQGTVVGKPQHF.

This clone was counted once. The same CDR3 also results from other DNA sequences found in this sample. The rearrangement links TRBV7-2 to TRBJ1-5, with D perhaps matching TRBD1 (6 bases). CDR1 is SGHTA, CDR2 FQGNSA, per germline. The CDR3 runs to 14 residues. Trimming removed 2 bases at V and 2 bases at J, with 7 bases between. The CDR3 nucleotides are TGTGCCAGCAGCTTATCAGGGGGCAATCAGCCCCAGCATTTT. Amino acid sequence: CASSLSGGNQPQHF.

The gene calls are TRBV9 and TRBJ2-3; TRBD2 aligns across 16 bases. The CDR3 runs to 17 residues. Trimming cost V 5 bases and J 4 bases; bases outside gene matches: 7. Germline assignment: CDR1 SGDLS and CDR2 YYNGEE. In nucleotides, the CDR3 is TGTGCCAGCAGTGCCGGGACTAGCGGGAGGGCCTCAGATACGCAGTATTTT. Translating it yields CASSAGTSGRASDTQYF.

J is TRBJ2-1 and V is TRBV18; 11 bases line up with TRBD1. The CDR3 runs 15 residues. Germline lookup yields CDR1 KGHSH and CDR2 LQKENI. Trimming at V came to 2 bases and at J to 8 bases, leaving 5 bases not matched to a gene. CDR3 coding DNA: TGTGCCAGCTCACCAGAGGACAGGGGGCGGGATGAGCAGTTCTTC. It translates to CASSPEDRGRDEQFF.

This clone appeared once. This CDR3 is also generated by other DNA sequences in the sample. This CDR3 is CASSITGGDLIYNEQFF. CDR3 DNA sequence: TGTGCCAGTAGTATTACTGGGGGGGACTTAATATACAATGAGCAGTTCTTC. V usage is TRBV19 and J usage is TRBJ2-1; 7 positions agree with TRBD2. After removal of 3 bases from V and 4 bases from J, the junction contained 12 bases not matched to a gene. From germline, CDR1 is LNHDA and CDR2 SQIVND (reference sequence). The CDR3 length is 17 residues. Full variable domain (rest looked up from reference TRBV19 and TRBJ2-1): DGGITQSPKYLFRKEGQNVTLSCEQNLNHDAMYWYRQDPGQGLRLIYYSQIVNDFQKGDIAEGYSVSREKKESFPLTVTSAQKNPTAFYLCASSITGGDLIYNEQFFGPGTRLTVL.

This rearrangement joins TRBV27 to TRBJ2-7; no firm D call. The CDR3 is 13 residues long. V dropped 4 bases and J dropped 1 base, with 8 bases sitting between them. Looked up from germline, CDR1 is MNHEY and CDR2 is SMNVEV (reference sequence). The DNA for the CDR3 is TGTGCCAGCAGTTACGGGCGATCCTACGAGCAGTACTTC. Amino acid sequence: CASSYGRSYEQYF.

V is TRBV29-1 and J is TRBJ2-2, with D unclear. Trimming took off 3 bases at V and 7 bases at J, with 6 bases between the two ends. This CDR3 region has 11 residues. Germline values: CDR1 SQVTM, CDR2 ANQGSEA. CDR3 amino acids: CSVDRFGELFF. The DNA for the CDR3 is TGCAGCGTTGACCGTTTCGGGGAGCTGTTTTTT.

This clone was counted only a few times. The V call is TRBV9, the J call TRBJ1-1; 8 nucleotides match TRBD1. Trimming took 3 bases from V and 6 from J; bases not matched to a gene: 7. There are 14 residues in the CDR3. CDR1 and CDR2 (germline): SGDLS, YYNGEE. The CDR3 DNA follows: TGTGCCAGCAGCGGAGCAGGGGGCTTCGCTGAAGCTTTCTTT. It yields the protein CASSGAGGFAEAFF.